This is a list of T cell receptor beta chains from one sample in a study of T cell clones after liver transplantation. Sequencing was performed with immunoSEQ multiplex PCR; in TCRdb, only in-frame clones are kept and a portion is missing. This sample yields tens of thousands of clones, of which more than 90% are seen a single time; roughly 2.6% belongs to the top ten. This material consisted of CD4+ T cells from blood, taken before liver transplant. The receptors here all came from a human donor who received a liver transplant. The CDR3 runs from the conserved cysteine through the conserved F or W. Each record gives: D gene, CDR3 length, V gene, J gene, clone size, CDR3 protein, CDR3 DNA. A D gene is named only where the DNA matches it firmly. The size entry is marked missing in some rows and otherwise reads once, few, many or a size class.

D gene: .
CDR3 length: 11
V gene: TRBV20-1
J gene: TRBJ2-1
clone size: .
CDR3 protein: CSAPPGDEQFF
CDR3 DNA: TGCAGTGCCCCCCCCGGGGATGAGCAGTTCTTC

D gene: .
CDR3 length: 14
V gene: TRBV5-1
J gene: TRBJ2-1
clone size: once
CDR3 protein: CASSLGEVIVEQFF
CDR3 DNA: TGCGCCAGCAGCTTGGGGGAAGTAATTGTTGAGCAGTTCTTC

D gene: .
CDR3 length: 12
V gene: TRBV7-2
J gene: TRBJ2-5
clone size: .
CDR3 protein: CASSRLAGVEYF
CDR3 DNA: TGTGCCAGCAGCCGCCTGGCAGGGGTAGAGTACTTC

D gene: .
CDR3 length: 13
V gene: TRBV6-5
J gene: TRBJ2-1
clone size: .
CDR3 protein: CASSYKVRGEQFF
CDR3 DNA: TGTGCCAGCAGTTACAAAGTGCGGGGTGAGCAGTTCTTC

D gene: .
CDR3 length: 14
V gene: TRBV13
J gene: TRBJ2-7
clone size: .
CDR3 protein: CASSRQAAVYEQYF
CDR3 DNA: TGTGCCAGCAGCCGACAAGCGGCCGTGTACGAGCAGTACTTC

D gene: .
CDR3 length: 13
V gene: TRBV21-1
J gene: TRBJ2-5
clone size: .
CDR3 protein: CAELDETQETQYF
CDR3 DNA: TGTGCCGAGTTGGATGAGACCCAAGAGACCCAGTACTTC

D gene: .
CDR3 length: 14
V gene: TRBV12-5
J gene: TRBJ2-1
clone size: .
CDR3 protein: CASGRSGSYNEQFF
CDR3 DNA: TGTGCTAGTGGCCGCAGTGGTTCCTACAATGAGCAGTTCTTC

D gene: .
CDR3 length: 15
V gene: TRBV18
J gene: TRBJ2-7
clone size: medium-sized
CDR3 protein: CASSPNTGTIHEQYF
CDR3 DNA: TGTGCCAGCTCACCAAACACCGGGACAATCCACGAGCAGTACTTC

D gene: .
CDR3 length: 14
V gene: TRBV19
J gene: TRBJ1-3
clone size: .
CDR3 protein: CASRSIGSGNTIYF
CDR3 DNA: TGTGCCAGTAGGTCCATTGGCTCTGGAAACACCATATATTTT

D gene: TRBD2
CDR3 length: 14
V gene: TRBV5-4
J gene: TRBJ2-2
clone size: .
CDR3 protein: CASSPGGNTGELFF
CDR3 DNA: TGTGCCAGCAGCCCGGGAGGCAACACCGGGGAGCTGTTTTTT

D gene: .
CDR3 length: 15
V gene: TRBV19
J gene: TRBJ1-2
clone size: .
CDR3 protein: CASSIIGRPNYGYTF
CDR3 DNA: TGTGCCAGTAGTATTATTGGCAGGCCCAACTATGGCTACACCTTC

D gene: TRBD1
CDR3 length: 17
V gene: TRBV9
J gene: TRBJ1-3
clone size: .
CDR3 protein: CASSVADRGYSGNTIYF
CDR3 DNA: TGTGCCAGCAGCGTTGCCGACAGGGGGTACTCTGGAAACACCATATATTTT

D gene: .
CDR3 length: 20
V gene: TRBV19
J gene: TRBJ2-6
clone size: .
CDR3 protein: CASSMGIERRDNSGANVLTF
CDR3 DNA: TGTGCCAGTAGTATGGGCATTGAGCGGCGGGATAACTCTGGGGCCAACGTCCTGACTTTC

D gene: .
CDR3 length: 16
V gene: TRBV7-9
J gene: TRBJ2-7
clone size: .
CDR3 protein: CASSHPRSGLTYEQYF
CDR3 DNA: TGTGCCAGCAGCCACCCCCGATCGGGGCTGACCTACGAGCAGTACTTC

D gene: TRBD2
CDR3 length: 15
V gene: TRBV7-3
J gene: TRBJ2-3
clone size: .
CDR3 protein: CASSLRTSATDTQYF
CDR3 DNA: TGTGCCAGCAGCTTAAGGACTAGCGCCACAGATACGCAGTATTTT

D gene: .
CDR3 length: 12
V gene: TRBV28
J gene: TRBJ2-3
clone size: few
CDR3 protein: CASARATDTQYF
CDR3 DNA: TGTGCCAGCGCCCGGGCGACAGATACGCAGTATTTT

D gene: .
CDR3 length: 16
V gene: TRBV15
J gene: TRBJ2-7
clone size: .
CDR3 protein: CATSIDSGGSSYEQYF
CDR3 DNA: TGTGCCACCAGCATCGACAGCGGAGGGAGCTCCTACGAGCAGTACTTC

D gene: .
CDR3 length: 13
V gene: TRBV7-9
J gene: TRBJ2-1
clone size: .
CDR3 protein: CASSSWDADEQFF
CDR3 DNA: TGTGCCAGCAGCTCCTGGGATGCCGATGAGCAGTTCTTC

D gene: TRBD1
CDR3 length: 14
V gene: TRBV11-3
J gene: TRBJ1-4
clone size: .
CDR3 protein: CASSPGTAREKLFF
CDR3 DNA: TGTGCCAGCAGCCCCGGGACAGCAAGAGAAAAACTGTTTTTT

D gene: .
CDR3 length: 15
V gene: TRBV5-4
J gene: TRBJ1-4
clone size: .
CDR3 protein: CASSSRPGTDEKLFF
CDR3 DNA: TGTGCCAGCAGCTCTAGACCCGGGACGGATGAAAAACTGTTTTTT

D gene: .
CDR3 length: 14
V gene: TRBV19
J gene: TRBJ2-2
clone size: .
CDR3 protein: CASSIVRNTGELFF
CDR3 DNA: TGTGCCAGTAGTATAGTCAGGAACACCGGGGAGCTGTTTTTT

D gene: .
CDR3 length: 14
V gene: TRBV5-1
J gene: TRBJ1-1
clone size: .
CDR3 protein: CASSLSLGNTEAFF
CDR3 DNA: TGCGCCAGCAGCTTGTCGTTGGGGAACACTGAAGCTTTCTTT

D gene: TRBD2
CDR3 length: 15
V gene: TRBV5-4
J gene: TRBJ2-3
clone size: .
CDR3 protein: CASSLRTSGTDTQYF
CDR3 DNA: TGTGCCAGCAGCTTGAGGACTAGCGGCACAGATACGCAGTATTTT

D gene: .
CDR3 length: 14
V gene: TRBV18
J gene: TRBJ1-1
clone size: .
CDR3 protein: CASSRGVMNTEAFF
CDR3 DNA: TGTGCCAGCTCCCGCGGGGTTATGAACACTGAAGCTTTCTTT

D gene: .
CDR3 length: 13
V gene: TRBV7-2
J gene: TRBJ2-5
clone size: .
CDR3 protein: CASSLIFRETQYF
CDR3 DNA: TGTGCCAGCAGCTTAATCTTTCGAGAGACCCAGTACTTC

D gene: .
CDR3 length: 15
V gene: TRBV6-6
J gene: TRBJ2-7
clone size: once
CDR3 protein: CASSYDPGNGYEQYF
CDR3 DNA: TGTGCCAGCAGTTACGACCCAGGGAATGGTTACGAGCAGTACTTC

D gene: TRBD2
CDR3 length: 15
V gene: TRBV28
J gene: TRBJ2-7
clone size: .
CDR3 protein: CASRPVLAGYYEQYF
CDR3 DNA: TGTGCCAGCAGACCCGTGTTAGCGGGGTACTACGAGCAGTACTTC

D gene: .
CDR3 length: 14
V gene: TRBV27
J gene: TRBJ2-1
clone size: .
CDR3 protein: CASSSGGPGNEQFF
CDR3 DNA: TGTGCCAGCAGTTCAGGAGGGCCTGGCAATGAGCAGTTCTTC

D gene: TRBD2
CDR3 length: 21
V gene: TRBV2
J gene: TRBJ2-7
clone size: .
CDR3 protein: CASSEALPGLGTSGAHYEQYF
CDR3 DNA: TGTGCCAGCAGTGAAGCGCTTCCGGGACTTGGGACTAGCGGGGCCCATTACGAGCAGTACTTC

D gene: TRBD2
CDR3 length: 17
V gene: TRBV27
J gene: TRBJ2-1
clone size: once
CDR3 protein: CASSFSGRANEGIEQFF
CDR3 DNA: TGTGCCAGCAGTTTTAGCGGGAGGGCAAACGAAGGTATTGAGCAGTTCTTC

D gene: TRBD2
CDR3 length: 16
V gene: TRBV7-6
J gene: TRBJ2-5
clone size: .
CDR3 protein: CASSRSSGRAGETQYF
CDR3 DNA: TGTGCCAGCAGCCGCTCTAGCGGGAGGGCCGGGGAGACCCAGTACTTC

D gene: .
CDR3 length: 14
V gene: TRBV5-8
J gene: TRBJ1-5
clone size: .
CDR3 protein: CASSLDQGYQPQHF
CDR3 DNA: TGTGCCAGCAGCTTGGATCAGGGTTATCAGCCCCAGCATTTT

D gene: .
CDR3 length: 15
V gene: TRBV5-5
J gene: TRBJ2-2
clone size: once
CDR3 protein: CASSLPVTNTGELFF
CDR3 DNA: TGTGCCAGCAGCTTGCCGGTCACGAACACCGGGGAGCTGTTTTTT

D gene: TRBD2
CDR3 length: 15
V gene: TRBV4-2
J gene: TRBJ2-2
clone size: .
CDR3 protein: CASSQDVAGVGELFF
CDR3 DNA: TGTGCCAGCAGCCAAGATGTAGCGGGAGTCGGGGAGCTGTTTTTT

D gene: .
CDR3 length: 14
V gene: TRBV7-2
J gene: TRBJ1-4
clone size: .
CDR3 protein: CASSPGRANEKLFF
CDR3 DNA: TGTGCCAGCAGCCCAGGGAGAGCTAATGAAAAACTGTTTTTT

D gene: .
CDR3 length: 13
V gene: TRBV18
J gene: TRBJ2-7
clone size: .
CDR3 protein: CASSPGPNYEQYF
CDR3 DNA: TGTGCCAGCTCACCGGGGCCGAACTACGAGCAGTACTTC

D gene: .
CDR3 length: 15
V gene: TRBV5-1
J gene: TRBJ2-1
clone size: .
CDR3 protein: CASSSYGAPYNEQFF
CDR3 DNA: TGCGCCAGCAGCTCTTATGGGGCACCGTACAATGAGCAGTTCTTC

D gene: TRBD2
CDR3 length: 20
V gene: TRBV9
J gene: TRBJ2-6
clone size: .
CDR3 protein: CASSRGLMGGILSGANVLTF
CDR3 DNA: TGTGCCAGCAGTAGAGGACTAATGGGAGGGATACTCTCTGGGGCCAACGTCCTGACTTTC

D gene: .
CDR3 length: 11
V gene: TRBV13
J gene: TRBJ2-7
clone size: .
CDR3 protein: CASPFRREQYF
CDR3 DNA: TGTGCCAGCCCTTTCCGGCGGGAGCAGTACTTC

D gene: .
CDR3 length: 13
V gene: TRBV2
J gene: TRBJ2-1
clone size: .
CDR3 protein: CASSESPLNEQFF
CDR3 DNA: TGTGCCAGCAGTGAATCACCCCTCAATGAGCAGTTCTTC

D gene: TRBD2
CDR3 length: 15
V gene: TRBV5-1
J gene: TRBJ2-5
clone size: .
CDR3 protein: CASSLGTSGSETQYF
CDR3 DNA: TGCGCCAGCAGCTTGGGGACTAGCGGGTCGGAGACCCAGTACTTC

D gene: TRBD1
CDR3 length: 12
V gene: TRBV9
J gene: TRBJ2-1
clone size: .
CDR3 protein: CASSVDEDRPVF
CDR3 DNA: TGTGCCAGCAGCGTAGATGAGGACAGGCCGGTCTTC

D gene: .
CDR3 length: 12
V gene: TRBV11-3
J gene: TRBJ2-7
clone size: .
CDR3 protein: CASRQGPYEQYF
CDR3 DNA: TGTGCCAGCAGACAGGGACCCTACGAGCAGTACTTC

D gene: .
CDR3 length: 14
V gene: TRBV7-9
J gene: TRBJ2-7
clone size: .
CDR3 protein: CASSLVGGTYEQYF
CDR3 DNA: TGTGCCAGCAGCTTGGTGGGGGGAACCTACGAGCAGTACTTC

D gene: TRBD2
CDR3 length: 12
V gene: TRBV2
J gene: TRBJ2-7
clone size: .
CDR3 protein: CASNRGGREQYF
CDR3 DNA: TGTGCCAGCAACCGCGGGGGTCGAGAGCAGTACTTC

D gene: .
CDR3 length: 13
V gene: TRBV28
J gene: TRBJ1-1
clone size: .
CDR3 protein: CASSGEGGTEAFF
CDR3 DNA: TGTGCCAGCAGTGGGGAGGGGGGGACTGAAGCTTTCTTT

D gene: .
CDR3 length: 13
V gene: TRBV7-2
J gene: TRBJ1-2
clone size: .
CDR3 protein: CASSATGPYGYTF
CDR3 DNA: TGTGCCAGCAGCGCGACAGGTCCCTATGGCTACACCTTC

D gene: TRBD1
CDR3 length: 16
V gene: TRBV11-3
J gene: TRBJ1-1
clone size: once
CDR3 protein: CASSPTGQGAGWVAFF
CDR3 DNA: TGTGCCAGCAGCCCGACCGGACAGGGGGCCGGCTGGGTGGCTTTCTTT

D gene: .
CDR3 length: 16
V gene: TRBV4-2
J gene: TRBJ2-6
clone size: once
CDR3 protein: CASSQPGSAGANVLTF
CDR3 DNA: TGTGCCAGCAGCCAACCCGGATCCGCTGGGGCCAACGTCCTGACTTTC

D gene: .
CDR3 length: 15
V gene: TRBV5-1
J gene: TRBJ2-3
clone size: .
CDR3 protein: CASSLIGKNSDTQYF
CDR3 DNA: TGCGCCAGCAGCTTAATAGGAAAGAATTCGGATACGCAGTATTTT

D gene: .
CDR3 length: 14
V gene: TRBV13
J gene: TRBJ2-7
clone size: .
CDR3 protein: CASSFSGSSYEQYF
CDR3 DNA: TGTGCCAGCAGCTTTTCCGGGAGCTCCTACGAGCAGTACTTC

D gene: TRBD2
CDR3 length: 20
V gene: TRBV4-2
J gene: TRBJ2-2
clone size: .
CDR3 protein: CASSQRSPAGGPSNTGELFF
CDR3 DNA: TGTGCCAGCAGCCAGCGTAGCCCAGCGGGAGGGCCTTCGAACACCGGGGAGCTGTTTTTT

D gene: .
CDR3 length: 15
V gene: TRBV29-1
J gene: TRBJ1-2
clone size: .
CDR3 protein: CSVTSPRALYDGYTF
CDR3 DNA: TGCAGCGTTACAAGCCCCAGGGCCCTTTACGATGGCTACACCTTC

D gene: .
CDR3 length: 10
V gene: TRBV6-5
J gene: TRBJ2-7
clone size: .
CDR3 protein: CASSRTMQYF
CDR3 DNA: TGTGCCAGCAGCCGGACGATGCAGTACTTC

D gene: TRBD1
CDR3 length: 15
V gene: TRBV4-1
J gene: TRBJ1-2
clone size: .
CDR3 protein: CASRPRDRVNAGYTF
CDR3 DNA: TGCGCCAGCAGACCCCGGGACAGGGTCAACGCTGGCTACACCTTC

D gene: .
CDR3 length: 11
V gene: TRBV6-6
J gene: TRBJ2-7
clone size: .
CDR3 protein: CASRQGLEQYF
CDR3 DNA: TGTGCCAGCAGACAGGGCCTCGAGCAGTACTTC

D gene: .
CDR3 length: 14
V gene: TRBV10-2
J gene: TRBJ1-4
clone size: .
CDR3 protein: CASNLGGLAEKLFF
CDR3 DNA: TGCGCCAGCAACCTCGGAGGGTTGGCGGAAAAACTGTTTTTT

D gene: TRBD1
CDR3 length: 16
V gene: TRBV28
J gene: TRBJ2-5
clone size: once
CDR3 protein: CASSLAGTGLEKTQYF
CDR3 DNA: TGTGCCAGCAGTTTAGCCGGGACAGGGCTCGAGAAGACCCAGTACTTC

D gene: .
CDR3 length: 14
V gene: TRBV6-5
J gene: TRBJ2-1
clone size: .
CDR3 protein: CASSYSVADNEQFF
CDR3 DNA: TGTGCCAGCAGTTACTCGGTGGCTGACAATGAGCAGTTCTTC